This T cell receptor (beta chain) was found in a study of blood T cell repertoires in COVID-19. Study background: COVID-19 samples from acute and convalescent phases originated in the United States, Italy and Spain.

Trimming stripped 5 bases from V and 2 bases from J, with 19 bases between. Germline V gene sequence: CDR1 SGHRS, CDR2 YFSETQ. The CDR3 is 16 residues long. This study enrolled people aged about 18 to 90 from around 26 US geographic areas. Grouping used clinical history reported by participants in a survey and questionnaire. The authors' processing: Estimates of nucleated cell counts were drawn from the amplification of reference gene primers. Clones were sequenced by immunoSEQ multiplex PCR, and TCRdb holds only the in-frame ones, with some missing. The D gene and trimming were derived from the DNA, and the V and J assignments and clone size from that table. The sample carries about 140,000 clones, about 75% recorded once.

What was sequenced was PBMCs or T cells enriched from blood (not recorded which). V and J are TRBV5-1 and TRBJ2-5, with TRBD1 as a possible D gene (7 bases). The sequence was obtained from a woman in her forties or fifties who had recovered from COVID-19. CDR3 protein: CASREPRGTEQETQYF. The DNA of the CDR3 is TGCGCCAGCAGGGAACCACGCGGGACAGAACAAGAGACCCAGTACTTC.